The 20 T cell receptor beta chains in this list originate from one sample, sequenced in a study of T cell responses to AZD1222 COVID-19 vaccine. TCRdb keeps only in-frame clones here, not all; method: immunoSEQ multiplex PCR. Here the sample spans some 200,000 clones, approximately 92% being singletons. Here the sequenced sample was peripheral blood, taken on day 0 of AZD1222 vaccination. The receptors were sampled from an adult in good health.

The V gene is TRBV5-1, the J gene TRBJ1-1; D perhaps matches TRBD1 (5 bases). Between the trimmed V and J ends, which lost 7 bases and 3 bases, there was a span of 25 bases. The CDR3 runs 17 residues. From germline, CDR1 is SGHRS and CDR2 YFSETQ. The CDR3 bases are TGCGCCAGCTCTTTTCTTGGGGCAGCGCCTGGGGACACTGAAGCTTTCTTT. Translating gives CASSFLGAAPGDTEAFF. The full variable domain, in which reference TRBV5-1 and TRBJ1-1 provide the parts outside the CDR3, is KAGVTQTPRYLIKTRGQQVTLSCSPISGHRSVSWYQQTPGQGLQFLFEYFSETQRNKGNFPGRFSGRQFSNSRSEMNVSTLELGDSALYLCASSFLGAAPGDTEAFFGQGTRLTVV.

This clone appeared once. This chain links TRBV12-3 or TRBV12-4 with TRBJ1-1; D remains unclear. This CDR3 spans 11 amino acids. V lost 3 bases to trimming and J lost 4 bases, with 3 bases between them. The CDR3: CASSFSTEAFF. CDR3 nucleotides: TGTGCCAGCAGTTTTAGCACTGAAGCTTTCTTT.

The chain couples TRBV5-1 to TRBJ2-2; 11 bases are a match to TRBD2. Germline V gene sequence: CDR1 SGHRS, CDR2 YFSETQ. V lost 4 bases, J lost 0 bases, and 5 bases stayed unmatched. CDR3 length equals 17 residues. CDR3 nucleotides: TGCGCCAGCAGCCTCCAGGGACTAGCGGCGAACACCGGGGAGCTGTTTTTT. Encoded protein: CASSLQGLAANTGELFF.

The chain recombines TRBV11-1 with TRBJ2-5; tentative D call: TRBD2 (6 bases). Trimming removed 5 bases from V and 2 bases from J, with 12 bases in between. The CDR3 totals 14 residues. Germline lookup yields CDR1 SGHAT and CDR2 FQDESV (reference sequence). The CDR3 coding sequence is TGTGCCAGCAGCGTAGATAGCGGACAAGAGACCCAGTACTTC. It codes for CASSVDSGQETQYF.

This clone was observed a handful of times. The chain recombines TRBV2 with TRBJ2-3; TRBD2 might be the D (5 bases). Germline CDR1 reads SNHLY; CDR2 reads FYNNEI. The CDR3 runs 12 residues. The V end lost 4 bases, the J end lost 6 bases, and 8 bases lay between the germline ends. CDR3 amino acids: CASSASGDTQYF. Written as DNA, the CDR3 is TGTGCCAGCAGTGCCTCGGGGGATACGCAGTATTTT. Full variable domain (remainder filled in from reference TRBV2 and TRBJ2-3): EPEVTQTPSHQVTQMGQEVILRCVPISNHLYFYWYRQILGQKVEFLVSFYNNEISEKSEIFDDQFSVERPDGSNFTLKIRSTKLEDSAMYFCASSASGDTQYFGPGTRLTVL.

This clone was found once. The CDR3 DNA sequence: TGTGCCAGTAGTGCGGACGGAAGCTCCTACAATGAGCAGTTCTTC. It yields the protein CASSADGSSYNEQFF. The chain links TRBV19 to TRBJ2-1; the D is unclear. CDR3 size: 15 residues. Looked up from germline, CDR1 is LNHDA and CDR2 is SQIVND (reference sequence). Trimming left V 5 bases short and J 0 bases short, with 11 bases between.

This clone was observed a handful of times. The chain carries TRBV18 and TRBJ1-2, with 10 bases lining up with TRBD1. V was clipped by 5 bases and J by 2 bases; unmatched bases: 5. CDR1 KGHSH and CDR2 LQKENI come from the germline V gene. This CDR3 contains 15 residues. The chain's CDR3 is CASSLRQGANYGYTF. As DNA, the CDR3 is TGTGCCAGCTCATTAAGACAGGGGGCGAACTATGGCTACACCTTC.

This clone has just one count. The chain couples TRBV6-5 to TRBJ1-4, with D maybe TRBD1 (5 bases). The CDR3 consists of 14 residues. CDR1 and CDR2 (germline): MNHEY, SVGAGI. V was cut by 2 bases and J by 8 bases, with 12 bases left in between. CDR3 loop: CASSYGQGNEKLFF. CDR3 DNA sequence: TGTGCCAGCAGTTACGGGCAGGGTAACGAAAAACTGTTTTTT.

The V gene is TRBV7-9, the J gene TRBJ1-2; no firm D call. The CDR3 spans 13 residues. V was clipped by 5 bases and J by 5 bases, with 12 bases between them. Germline values: CDR1 SEHNR, CDR2 FQNEAQ (reference sequence). CDR3 in DNA: TGTGCCAGCAGCCCGACCGACCCGTATGGCTACACCTTC. Amino acids: CASSPTDPYGYTF.

For this clone: Distinct nucleotide sequences in the sample also encode this CDR3. The chain couples TRBV18 to TRBJ1-1; the D gene is possibly TRBD1 (6 bases). Looked up from germline, CDR1 is KGHSH and CDR2 is LQKENI. Trimming removed 2 bases at V and 2 bases at J, with 9 bases between. The CDR3 is 14 amino acids. The CDR3: CASSPGGANTEAFF. DNA of the CDR3: TGTGCCAGCTCACCAGGGGGGGCCAACACTGAAGCTTTCTTT.

This chain connects TRBV27 to TRBJ2-2; D gene uncertain. V lost 8 bases to trimming and J lost 0 bases, with 25 bases between them. CDR1 MNHEY and CDR2 SMNVEV come from the germline V gene (reference sequence). The CDR3 spans 19 residues. CDR3 DNA: TGTGCCAGCTTGAGCCAGTCCGCCTTAGGGATAGCGAACACCGGGGAGCTGTTTTTT. As protein: CASLSQSALGIANTGELFF.

V is TRBV5-1 and J is TRBJ2-5; possibly TRBD1 for D (5 bases). Germline loops: CDR1 SGHRS, CDR2 YFSETQ. Trimming left V 0 bases short and J 4 bases short, with 7 bases between. The CDR3 covers 13 residues. CDR3 region: CASSLGQRETQYF. The CDR3 DNA reads as TGCGCCAGCAGCTTGGGACAGAGAGAGACCCAGTACTTC.

The table lists this clone with a count of one. V usage is TRBV16 and J usage is TRBJ1-4; possible D gene TRBD1, 6 bases. CDR3 length: 17 amino acids. The ends were cut back, 3 bases at V and 8 bases at J, with 22 bases in the middle. Looked up from germline, CDR1 is KGHSY and CDR2 is FQNENV. The CDR3 sequence is CASSQSGNGGEEEKLFF. CDR3 sequence (DNA): TGTGCCAGCAGCCAGTCGGGGAACGGGGGCGAGGAAGAAAAACTGTTTTTT.

The chain employs TRBV9 and TRBJ1-6; D is perhaps TRBD1 (5 bases). V was cut by 6 bases and J by 0 bases, with 13 bases left in between. The CDR3 loop spans 16 amino acids. CDR1 is SGDLS and CDR2 is YYNGEE in the germline V gene. CDR3 DNA sequence: TGTGCCAGCACCCCTCAGGGTTCCTCCTATAATTCACCCCTCCACTTT. Its translation is CASTPQGSSYNSPLHF.

This clone appeared a single time. One junction end disagrees with the germline gene, perhaps due to a read error. The chain links TRBV4-3 to TRBJ1-3; D perhaps matches TRBD1 (6 bases). Germline CDR1 and CDR2: LGHNA and YSLEER. The CDR3 has 15 residues. CDR3 residues: CASSLTRGGGDTIYF. The CDR3 DNA sequence: TGCGCCAGCAGCCTCACGAGGGGGGGTGGAGACACCATATATTTT.

The count of this clone is one. This rearrangement joins TRBV7-9 to TRBJ2-7, with unresolved D. The CDR3 extends over 15 amino acids. Deletions cut 0 bases from V and 5 bases from J, with 14 bases between. Germline CDR1 SEHNR, CDR2 FQNEAQ (reference sequence). Here the CDR3 DNA reads TGTGCCAGCAGCTTAGCAGGAAGCCTTAACCACGAGCAGTACTTC. This translates into CASSLAGSLNHEQYF.

The rearrangement links TRBV4-1 to TRBJ1-5; possibly TRBD1 for D (5 bases). CDR1 is MGHRA, CDR2 YSYEKL, per germline. This CDR3 has 15 residues. With 1 base removed from V and 7 bases from J, the gap between germline ends came to 14 bases. The CDR3 region is CASSQVDGATQPQHF. The CDR3 bases are TGCGCCAGCAGCCAAGTGGATGGGGCCACCCAGCCCCAGCATTTT.

This chain uses TRBV24-1 with TRBJ1-2, with 8 bases lining up with TRBD1. Germline CDR1 is KGHDR and CDR2 is SFDVKD. The V gene end was trimmed by 2 bases and the J gene end by 7 bases; junction bases not matched to a gene: 26. CDR3 length: 21 residues. Here the CDR3 reads CATSDSPSRTGRDARSAGYTF. The CDR3, as DNA: TGTGCCACCAGTGATTCCCCAAGTAGGACAGGGCGCGACGCTAGATCGGCTGGCTACACCTTC.

V usage is TRBV7-3 and J usage is TRBJ2-1; possible D gene TRBD2, 5 bases. CDR1 is SGHTA, CDR2 FQGTGA, per germline. The V and J ends lost 4 bases and 6 bases respectively, with 13 bases between them. The CDR3 is made up of 14 amino acids. CDR3 amino acids: CASSSGLPGNEQFF. As DNA, the CDR3 is TGTGCCAGCAGCTCCGGACTCCCTGGCAATGAGCAGTTCTTC.

This chain connects TRBV3-1 (or the pseudogene TRBV3-2) to TRBJ2-1; 10 nucleotides align to TRBD2. This CDR3 comprises 14 residues. V was pared by 4 bases and J by 15 bases, with 12 bases of the junction left unmatched. Germline values: CDR1 LGHDT, CDR2 YNNKEL (reference sequence). Written as DNA, the CDR3 is TGTGCCAGCAGCCCCCGGACTAGCGGAACGAGTATGTTCTTC. Its translation: CASSPRTSGTSMFF.